This T cell receptor (beta chain) was identified in a study of T cells in Graves' hyperthyroidism and ophthalmopathy. Study outcomes and limitations: By a 13 V-J model, ophthalmopathy was set apart from stable hyperthyroidism. The blood repertoire included most of the expanded thyroid clonotypes above 0.001.

Authors of the study amplified TCR beta CDR3 regions from RNA transcripts. In the first-round RT-PCR of the TCR CDR3, the HTBI primer set was used. TCRdb processed the multiplex PCR reads anew with MiXCR; each CDR3 protein has one entry. The table lists more than 350,000 distinct CDR3 sequences, 15% of them singletons, with roughly 33% in the top ten. This CDR3 spans 15 amino acids. Trimming took 0 bases from V and 7 from J; bases not matched to a gene: 6. Per the germline V gene, CDR1 is SGHAT and CDR2 is FQDESV (reference sequence). Many counts were recorded for this clonotype. Antigen specificity is unknown. Graves' hyperthyroidism qualified as stable when ophthalmopathy did not progress within 18 months. Exclusion of a patient resulted from uncontrolled infection, other autoimmune disease, pregnancy or lactation.

The sequencing input was blood. The TCR originated in a woman in her twenties or thirties with Graves' hyperthyroidism. The gene calls are TRBV11-1 and TRBJ2-7; 10 bases are shared with TRBD1. The CDR3, as DNA: TGTGCCAGCAGCTTAGCGCTGCGGGACAGGGGAGAGCAGTACTTC. The encoded protein is CASSLALRDRGEQYF.